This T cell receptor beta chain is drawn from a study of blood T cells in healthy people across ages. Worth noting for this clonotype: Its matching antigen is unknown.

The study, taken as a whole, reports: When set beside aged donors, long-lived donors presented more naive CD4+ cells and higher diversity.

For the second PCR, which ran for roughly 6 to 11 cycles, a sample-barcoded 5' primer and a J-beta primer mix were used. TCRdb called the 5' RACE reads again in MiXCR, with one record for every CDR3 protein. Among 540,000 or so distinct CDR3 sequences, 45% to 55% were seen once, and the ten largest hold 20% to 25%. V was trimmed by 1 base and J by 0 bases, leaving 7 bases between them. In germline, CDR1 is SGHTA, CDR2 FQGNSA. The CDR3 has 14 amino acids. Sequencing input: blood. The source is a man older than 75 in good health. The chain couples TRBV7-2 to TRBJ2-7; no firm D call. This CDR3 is CASSLVAFSYEQYF. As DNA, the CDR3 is TGTGCCAGCAGCTTAGTGGCTTTCTCCTACGAGCAGTACTTC.